This T cell receptor beta chain was retrieved from a study of T cell responses to AZD1222 COVID-19 vaccine. Study-wide results and limits: The donors showed a predominance of white British ancestry and of females, with possible underestimation of clonal diversity. Only a handful of AZD1222 recipients, more than five in all, had baseline seropositivity.

Points on this clone: No antigen is known for it.

Assay used: immunoSEQ multiplex PCR; TCRdb lists only in-frame clones, some missing. This table holds 120,000 or so clones, 80% to 90% found once. This specimen was peripheral blood, taken on day 0 of AZD1222 vaccination. This TCR was sampled from an adult in good health.

The CDR3 loop is CASSLIGAGGNRGNTIYF. CDR3 bases: TGTGCCAGCAGCTTAATCGGGGCAGGGGGCAACCGAGGAAACACCATATATTTT. The chain is built from TRBV7-9 and TRBJ1-3; 8 bases fit TRBD1. V was clipped by 2 bases and J by 4 bases; unmatched bases: 13. CDR3 length equals 18 residues. Germline V gene lookup returns CDR1 SEHNR and CDR2 FQNEAQ (reference sequence).